This T cell receptor beta chain comes out of a study of cytomegalovirus exposure and HLA in healthy donors. Study at large: Genetic ancestry analysis placed over 75% of the 398 donors that were genotyped in the Caucasian-associated cluster.

Study findings and constraints: Later genetic work tied a missense DCLRE1C variant to beta-chain V and J trimming.

On this clone: The antigen is unknown.

Per the germline V gene, CDR1 is MNHEY and CDR2 is SVGAGI. CDR3 length: 16 amino acids. V was clipped by 2 bases and J by 0 bases, with 8 bases between them. PCR involved 60 Vbeta and 13 Jbeta primers. TCRdb's table, derived via immunoSEQ multiplex PCR, lists solely in-frame clones and lacks some. The sample consists of around 160,000 clones, roughly 80% of them appearing once. Material for sequencing was PBMCs. V gene TRBV6-5 combines with J gene TRBJ2-6, with D perhaps matching TRBD2 (5 bases). The TCR sequence derives from a human donor in good health. The CDR3 DNA reads as TGTGCCAGCAGTTACACGGGGTTCTCTGGGGCCAACGTCCTGACTTTC. As protein: CASSYTGFSGANVLTF.